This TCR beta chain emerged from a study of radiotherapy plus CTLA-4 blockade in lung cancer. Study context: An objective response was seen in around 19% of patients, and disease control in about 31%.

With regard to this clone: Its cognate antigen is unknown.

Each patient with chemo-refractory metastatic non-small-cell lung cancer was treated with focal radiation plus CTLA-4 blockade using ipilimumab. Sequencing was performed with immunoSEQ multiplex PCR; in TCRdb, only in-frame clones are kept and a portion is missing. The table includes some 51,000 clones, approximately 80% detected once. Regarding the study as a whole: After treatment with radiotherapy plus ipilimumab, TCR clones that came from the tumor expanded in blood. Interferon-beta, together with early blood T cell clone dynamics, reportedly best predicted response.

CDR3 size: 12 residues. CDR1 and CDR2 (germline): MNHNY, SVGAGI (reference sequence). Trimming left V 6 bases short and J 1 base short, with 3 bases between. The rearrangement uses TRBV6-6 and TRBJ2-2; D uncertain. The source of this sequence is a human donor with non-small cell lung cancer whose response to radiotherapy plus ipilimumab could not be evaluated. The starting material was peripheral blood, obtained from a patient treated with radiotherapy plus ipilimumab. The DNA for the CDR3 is TGTGCCAGCAGCCGGAACACCGGGGAGCTGTTTTTT. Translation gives CASSRNTGELFF.